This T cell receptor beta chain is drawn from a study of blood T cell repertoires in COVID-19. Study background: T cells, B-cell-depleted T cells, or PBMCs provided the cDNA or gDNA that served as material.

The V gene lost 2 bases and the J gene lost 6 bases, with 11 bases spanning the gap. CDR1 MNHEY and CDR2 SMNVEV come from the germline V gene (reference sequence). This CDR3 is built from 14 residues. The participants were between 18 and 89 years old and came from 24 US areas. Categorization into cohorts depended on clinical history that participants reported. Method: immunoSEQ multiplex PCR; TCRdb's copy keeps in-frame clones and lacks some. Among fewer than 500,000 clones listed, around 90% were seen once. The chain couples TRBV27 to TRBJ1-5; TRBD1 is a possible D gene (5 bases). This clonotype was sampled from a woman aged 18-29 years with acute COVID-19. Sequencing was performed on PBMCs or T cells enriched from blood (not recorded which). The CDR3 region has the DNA TGTGCCAGCAGTTTAGGCGGGGGTCCTCAGCCCCAGCATTTT. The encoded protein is CASSLGGGPQPQHF.